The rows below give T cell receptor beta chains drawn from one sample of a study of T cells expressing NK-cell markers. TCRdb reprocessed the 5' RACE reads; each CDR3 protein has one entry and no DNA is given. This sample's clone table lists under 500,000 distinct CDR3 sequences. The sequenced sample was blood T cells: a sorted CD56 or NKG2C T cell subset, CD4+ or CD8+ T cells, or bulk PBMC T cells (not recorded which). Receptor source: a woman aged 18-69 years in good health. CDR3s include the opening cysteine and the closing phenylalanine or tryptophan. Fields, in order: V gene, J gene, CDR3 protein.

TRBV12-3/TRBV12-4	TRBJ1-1	CASSSNRKGDTEAFF
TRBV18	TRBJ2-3	CASSPTLTDTQYF
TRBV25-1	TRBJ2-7	CASSDVGGGYEQYF
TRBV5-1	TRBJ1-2	CASSPTGTQGYGYTF
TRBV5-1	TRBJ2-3	CASSLGGGIPDTQYF
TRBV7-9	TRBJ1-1	CASSFPTGVTEAFF
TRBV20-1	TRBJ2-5	CSARGDQETQYF
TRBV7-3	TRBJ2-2	CASSLGEVGELFF
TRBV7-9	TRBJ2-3	CASSPRDYPLTDTQYF
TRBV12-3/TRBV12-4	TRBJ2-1	CASTWTESSYNEQFF
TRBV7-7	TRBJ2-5	CASSSSGHGETQYF
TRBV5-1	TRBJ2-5	CASRLVWGQETQYF
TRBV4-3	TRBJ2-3	CASSQEGNTDTQYF
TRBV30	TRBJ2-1	CAWSVSAHEQFF
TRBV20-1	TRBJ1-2	CSATGQGRYGYTF
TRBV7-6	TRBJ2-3	CASSLFAGSTDTQYF
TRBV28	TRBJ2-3	CASSKREAQYF
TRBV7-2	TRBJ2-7	CASSPSRASGRHEQYF
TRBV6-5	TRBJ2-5	CASSYQGGGETQYF
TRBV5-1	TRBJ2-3	CASSLARISTDTQYF
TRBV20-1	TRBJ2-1	CSAREGTVDYNEQFF
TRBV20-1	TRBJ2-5	CSASGLRETQYF
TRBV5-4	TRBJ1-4	CASSTSQGRTEKLFF
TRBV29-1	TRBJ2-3	CSIRRQGHADTQYF
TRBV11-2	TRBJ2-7	CASSLVTSSGEQYF
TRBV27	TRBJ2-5	CASSFLPGQVIETQYF
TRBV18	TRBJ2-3	CASLTTSGGHTDTQYF
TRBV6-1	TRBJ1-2	CATQGGALASRGGYTF
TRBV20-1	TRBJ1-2	CSAPTGAGKFYGYTF
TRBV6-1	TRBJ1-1	CASSGGQGAEAFF
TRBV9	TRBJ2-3	CASSVGQDLLTDTQYF
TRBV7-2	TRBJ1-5	CASSFLDINQPQHF
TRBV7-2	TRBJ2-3	CASSLALLGTGATDTQYF
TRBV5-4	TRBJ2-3	CASAGASTDTQYF
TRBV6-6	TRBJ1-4	CASSQGPGEKLFF
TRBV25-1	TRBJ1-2	CASRPDTGSYGYTF
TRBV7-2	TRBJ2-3	CASSILGLAGHTDTQYF
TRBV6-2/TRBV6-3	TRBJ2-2	CASSHLGNSNTGELFF
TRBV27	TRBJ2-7	CASNTAWGYHEQYF
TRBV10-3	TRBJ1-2	CAISEPLYGYTF
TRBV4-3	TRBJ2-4	CASSQSTGGLAKNIQYF
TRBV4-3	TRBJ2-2	CASSQDTGDAGELFF
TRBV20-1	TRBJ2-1	CSASWTGAYNEQFF
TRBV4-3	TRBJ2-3	CASSQDLADASTDTQYF
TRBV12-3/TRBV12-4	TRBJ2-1	CASSPGGRVQFF
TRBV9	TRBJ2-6	CASSVGPSGANVLTF
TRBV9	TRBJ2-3	CASSASGIRTDTQYF
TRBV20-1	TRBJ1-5	CSARTGYSNQPQHF
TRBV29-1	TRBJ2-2	CSAAWTGELFF
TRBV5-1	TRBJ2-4	CASSPGTSGIAKNIQYF